This TCR beta chain came from a study of memory B cells and T cells in multiple sclerosis. Overall study results and limits: Clone-set sizes differed between compartments, so shared clonotype counts needed normalization.

The protocol was immunoSEQ multiplex PCR, while the TCRdb copy is restricted to in-frame clones and leaves out a portion. The table shows about 45,000 clones, with over 75% occurring only once. After stimulus-free culture, autoproliferating CFSE-dim and non-proliferating CFSE-high T cells were sequenced separately. Cultures began with approximately 4.5x10^7 CFSE-labeled PBMCs, unstimulated for about 7 days, with replicate wells pooled. The V end was cut by 0 bases, the J end by 0 bases, with 18 bases between. There are 19 residues in the CDR3. CDR1 is SGHNT and CDR2 is YENEEA in the germline V gene. Regarding this clone: The antigen remains unidentified.

Sequencing was done on a sample of PBMCs from blood kept in culture. The V call is TRBV11-3, the J call TRBJ2-1; D perhaps matches TRBD1 (5 bases). This clonotype was obtained from a human donor with multiple sclerosis. The CDR3 nucleotides are TGTGCCAGCAGCTTAGATCTATGGGGCACCTTTGGCTCCTACAATGAGCAGTTCTTC. The encoded protein is CASSLDLWGTFGSYNEQFF.